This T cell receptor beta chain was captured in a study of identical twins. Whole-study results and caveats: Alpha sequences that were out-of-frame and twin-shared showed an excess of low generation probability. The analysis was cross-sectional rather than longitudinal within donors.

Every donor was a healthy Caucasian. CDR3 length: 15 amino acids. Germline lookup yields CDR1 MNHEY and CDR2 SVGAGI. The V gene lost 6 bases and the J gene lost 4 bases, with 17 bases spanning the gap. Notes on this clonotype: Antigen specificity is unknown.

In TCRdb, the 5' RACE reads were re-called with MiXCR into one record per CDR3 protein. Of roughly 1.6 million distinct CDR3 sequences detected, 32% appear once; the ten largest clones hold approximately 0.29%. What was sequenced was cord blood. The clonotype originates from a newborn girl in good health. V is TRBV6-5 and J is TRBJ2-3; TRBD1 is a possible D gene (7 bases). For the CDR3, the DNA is TGTGCCAGCAGAAACCCGACCAGGGGGGCAGATACGCAGTATTTT. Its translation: CASRNPTRGADTQYF.